The 17 T cell receptor beta chains below come from one sample, sequenced in a study of T-cell reconstitution after alpha-beta-depleted transplantation in children. TCRbeta library construction was performed incorporating unique molecular identifiers. TCRdb used MiXCR to reprocess the PCR reads, holding one entry per CDR3 protein. Altogether about 500,000 distinct CDR3 sequences are present, roughly 10% being singletons, with the ten largest covering 14%. This material consisted of PBMCs, mostly from graft donor cells, taken 180 days after TCRalphabeta/CD19-depleted stem cell transplant. Receptors originate from a female patient between 2 and 15 years old who had a stem cell transplant for aplastic anemia, so the T cells may come from the graft donor.

This clonotype was observed at least ten times. This chain joins TRBV5-1 and TRBJ1-5, with 7 bases fitting TRBD1. The length of the CDR3 is 15 residues. CDR1 SGHRS and CDR2 YFSETQ come from the germline V gene. Trimming took 6 bases from V and 1 from J; bases not matched to a gene: 7. The DNA for the CDR3 is TGCGCCAGCAAGGACAGGCTGGGGAGCAATCAGCCCCAGCATTTT. Its protein is CASKDRLGSNQPQHF.

The chain joins TRBV20-1 to TRBJ1-5; 10 bases are shared with TRBD1. With V trimmed by 5 bases and J by 5 bases, 6 bases remained unmatched. Germline lookup yields CDR1 DFQATT and CDR2 SNEGSKA (reference sequence). The CDR3 is made up of 14 amino acids. CDR3 bases: TGCAGTGCTCCCGGGACAGGGGTGTATCAGCCCCAGCATTTT. This translates into CSAPGTGVYQPQHF.

J is TRBJ1-4 and V is TRBV3-1; D perhaps matches TRBD1 (6 bases). CDR3 length: 16 residues. Germline V lookup: CDR1 LGHDT, CDR2 YNNKEL (reference sequence). V lost 4 bases, J lost 1 base, and 13 bases lay in between. CDR3 sequence reads: CASSLQGIQTNEKLFF. The CDR3 nucleotides read TGTGCCAGCAGCCTTCAGGGGATCCAAACTAATGAAAAACTGTTTTTT.

This chain connects TRBV29-1 to TRBJ2-2, with a possible D match to TRBD1 (6 bases). The CDR3 spans 15 residues. Trimming cost V 2 bases and J 5 bases, with 15 bases left between them. Germline V gene data show CDR1 as SQVTM and CDR2 as ANQGSEA. The CDR3 is CSVEQGSRGTGELFF. The CDR3 bases are TGCAGCGTTGAACAGGGGAGTCGTGGGACCGGGGAGCTGTTTTTT.

V usage is TRBV6-6 and J usage is TRBJ1-6; D is uncertain. The V and J ends lost 2 bases and 11 bases respectively, with 4 bases between them. This CDR3 has 11 amino acids. CDR1 is MNHNY and CDR2 is SVGAGI in the germline V gene (reference sequence). The CDR3 loop is CASSYETPLHF. In DNA form, the CDR3 reads TGTGCCAGCAGTTACGAGACACCCCTCCACTTT.

This chain connects TRBV15 to TRBJ2-1; 9 nucleotides match TRBD2. The germline gives CDR1 LNHNV, CDR2 YYDKDF (reference sequence). Trimming cost V 6 bases and J 0 bases; bases outside gene matches: 0. The CDR3 loop spans 14 amino acids. The CDR3 is CATSSGSSYNEQFF. The CDR3 nucleotides are TGTGCCACCAGTAGCGGGAGCTCCTACAATGAGCAGTTCTTC. The variable domain in full, completed from reference TRBV15 and TRBJ2-1, reads DAMVIQNPRYQVTQFGKPVTLSCSQTLNHNVMYWYQQKSSQAPKLLFHYYDKDFNNEADTPDNFQSRRPNTSFCFLDIRSPGLGDTAMYLCATSSGSSYNEQFFGPGTRLTVL.

This clonotype was counted only a few times. The chain employs TRBV5-1 and TRBJ2-5; 8 bases align to TRBD1. The germline CDR1 and CDR2 sequences are SGHRS and YFSETQ. The CDR3 consists of 15 residues. The ends lost 2 bases at V and 5 bases at J; junction bases unmatched: 8. The CDR3 DNA follows: TGCGCCAGCAGCTTCAGAGGACAGGGAACGGAGACCCAGTACTTC. It encodes CASSFRGQGTETQYF. The full variable domain, completed using reference TRBV5-1 and TRBJ2-5, is KAGVTQTPRYLIKTRGQQVTLSCSPISGHRSVSWYQQTPGQGLQFLFEYFSETQRNKGNFPGRFSGRQFSNSRSEMNVSTLELGDSALYLCASSFRGQGTETQYFGPGTRLLVL.

The chain has TRBV7-2 and TRBJ2-5, with D hard to call. There are 15 residues in the CDR3. Germline values: CDR1 SGHTA, CDR2 FQGNSA. Trimming removed 4 bases from V and 5 bases from J, with 17 bases in between. CDR3 amino acids: CASSSYPRAWETQYF. The CDR3 DNA reads TGTGCCAGCAGCTCTTACCCAAGGGCGTGGGAGACCCAGTACTTC.

The J gene is TRBJ2-7, the V gene TRBV10-3; D unresolved. Trimming took off 10 bases at V and 5 bases at J, with 18 bases between the two ends. CDR3 size: 13 residues. Germline lookup yields CDR1 ENHRY and CDR2 SYGVKD. CDR3 loop: CATQKESYHEQYF. DNA of the CDR3: TGTGCCACCCAAAAGGAGTCTTACCACGAGCAGTACTTC.

This clonotype was observed a few times. The J gene is TRBJ2-3, the V gene TRBV28; 7 bases are shared with TRBD2. Trimming cost V 5 bases and J 3 bases; bases outside gene matches: 23. Looked up from germline, CDR1 is MDHEN and CDR2 is SYDVKM. The length of the CDR3 is 20 residues. The CDR3 loop reads CASSPGRTLALAEGTDTQYF. In nucleotides, the CDR3 is TGTGCCAGCAGTCCGGGACGGACGTTAGCTCTAGCGGAAGGGACAGATACGCAGTATTTT.

CDR3 protein: CAWSATGRTDTQYF. The CDR3 DNA sequence: TGTGCCTGGAGTGCAACGGGGCGCACAGATACGCAGTATTTT. The V and J genes are TRBV30 and TRBJ2-3; D might be TRBD1 or TRBD2, each matching 5 bases. The CDR3 extends over 14 amino acids. Germline CDR1 reads GTSNPN; CDR2 reads SVGIG (reference sequence). V lost 1 base, J lost 1 base, and 9 bases lay in between.

V usage is TRBV7-6 and J usage is TRBJ1-1; perhaps TRBD1 as D (5 bases). Germline assignment: CDR1 SGHVS and CDR2 FNYEAQ. The CDR3 consists of 14 residues. V lost 5 bases and J 7 bases, leaving 17 bases between the germline ends. CDR3 DNA sequence: TGTGCCAGCAGCCAAGTCCCGGACATGCATGAAGCTTTCTTT. This gives the protein CASSQVPDMHEAFF.

In its sample, this clonotype was seen a few times. The rearrangement uses TRBV5-4 and TRBJ2-3, with unresolved D. This CDR3 has 13 amino acids. Trimming pared 0 bases from V and 4 bases from J, leaving 6 bases between. The germline V gene has CDR1 SGHNT and CDR2 YYREEE (reference sequence). In nucleotides, the CDR3 is TGTGCCAGCAGCTTGGTAGGGCCAGATACGCAGTATTTT. It encodes CASSLVGPDTQYF.

The chain carries TRBV20-1 and TRBJ1-2; D is uncertain. V lost 6 bases, J lost 8 bases, and 16 bases lay in between. In germline, CDR1 is DFQATT, CDR2 SNEGSKA (reference sequence). The CDR3 loop spans 12 amino acids. The CDR3 bases are TGCAGTGCGGGCCGGACGGCTATGGGCTACACCTTC. As protein: CSAGRTAMGYTF.

This clonotype was observed a handful of times. The chain has TRBV7-9 and TRBJ1-5; 7 bases are shared with TRBD1. V lost 5 bases to trimming and J lost 1 base; unmatched junction nucleotides: 8. The germline V gene has CDR1 SEHNR and CDR2 FQNEAQ (reference sequence). This CDR3 contains 16 residues. The CDR3, as DNA: TGTGCCAGCAGCATGACAGGGACGGGCAGCAATCAGCCCCAGCATTTT. Translation: CASSMTGTGSNQPQHF.

The CDR3 DNA follows: TGTGCCAGCAGCTTTCCTATAACCGGGACTAGCGGCTACAATGAGCAGTTCTTC. It is translated as CASSFPITGTSGYNEQFF. The chain combines TRBV11-1 with TRBJ2-1; 11 bases line up with TRBD2. J was trimmed by 3 bases and V by 3 bases; bases with no gene match: 10. CDR1 and CDR2 (germline): SGHAT, FQDESV (reference sequence). CDR3 length: 18 residues.

The chain links TRBV27 to TRBJ1-2; D gene uncertain. Germline loops: CDR1 MNHEY, CDR2 SMNVEV (reference sequence). The CDR3 consists of 16 residues. The V gene lost 7 bases and the J gene lost 0 bases, with 18 bases spanning the gap. CDR3 nucleotides: TGTGCCAGCACCCAGATGATGGGAAAGACTAACTATGGCTACACCTTC. Protein product: CASTQMMGKTNYGYTF.